This T cell receptor beta chain was captured in a study of T cells in Graves' hyperthyroidism and ophthalmopathy (dated by TCRdb to 2018 to 2020). About the investigation overall: Peripheral blood samples were taken at the time of initial diagnosis, prior to any treatment. The paper reports TCR Vbeta CDR3 sequencing of fewer than 150 peripheral blood samples: 43 ophthalmopathy, about 75 hyperthyroidism and around 17 progressor patients. Following sampling, methimazole starting at 30 mg daily was given to hyperthyroidism patients, and high-dose intravenous methylprednisolone was given to ophthalmopathy patients. Whether ophthalmopathy could be predicted prospectively was tested in an independent validation cohort made up of roughly 20 hyperthyroidism patients plus 17 patients who later progressed to ophthalmopathy. In six Graves' hyperthyroidism patients, the study also compared T-cell repertoires from thyroid tissue with T-cell repertoires from blood. The 75 to 100 discovery patients were randomly split 7:3 into training and test sets. A discovery cohort of about 95 patients, approximately 45 with Graves' ophthalmopathy and roughly 59 with stable Graves' hyperthyroidism, was used to find distinguishing TCR V-J signatures. The full study reports these points: Most expanded thyroid clonotypes (frequency above 0.001) were also detected in blood, a finding suggesting that blood repertoires may reflect thyroid immune responses. In validation, the model predicted progression to ophthalmopathy a median of about 6 months before onset, with over 60% sensitivity and around 76% specificity. A model built on a 13 V-J signature distinguished ophthalmopathy from stable hyperthyroidism, reaching about 88% sensitivity and under 84% specificity in cross-validation and 80%/75% in testing. No statistical method was used to fix the sample size in advance, and group allocation was not hidden from the investigators.

TCR beta CDR3 regions were amplified from RNA transcripts. A first-round RT-PCR of the TCR CDR3 used the HTBI primer set with the Qiagen OneStep RT-PCR kit. A second multiplex PCR round built the libraries, followed by size selection and purification. Paired-end sequencing of the libraries was performed with 100 bp reads on an Illumina HiSeq2000. The source study handled its data this way. SOAPnuke was used to process the raw data, throwing out any read that contained adapters or uncalled bases, had a mean Phred below 15, or lacked an exact constant-primer or identifier match. COPE v1.2.5 was used to merge the high-quality paired reads, and each unique nucleotide sequence was defined as a clonotype. MiTCR v1.1 was used to align the clonotypes against IMGT TRBV, TRBD and TRBJ reference segments. The analysis was restricted to V-J combinations with a frequency above 0.0001, which together covered 99% to 99.2% of the repertoires. A TCS score was defined as the ratio between F50 (clonal expansion) and ExV (chaos), using BLOSUM62-based TCRdist between CDR3 peptides within each V-J. Welch's t-statistics and random forest reduced around 550 V-J features to under 15, which were used in a naive Bayes classifier (R e1071). TCRdb handled the public reads itself, with Q25 trimming in fastp and clone calling in MiXCR, and kept productive beta chains. Each entry is one CDR3 protein sequence, shown with its most common DNA and genes. In this record, the V and J calls reflect TCRdb's handling and not the investigators' own analysis. The sample yields some 500,000 distinct CDR3 sequences; around 16% were counted once. 25% to 30% of the sample lies in the top ten.

For this clonotype: The target of this receptor is not known. Within one base of it there is no much larger clone, and no base qualities were kept.

From the germline V gene (reference sequence), CDR1 is LNHDA and CDR2 is SQIVND. The junction shows trimming of 6 bases on V and 2 bases on J, plus 11 bases between the germline ends. The CDR3 sequence holds 13 residues, the cysteine and phenylalanine included. Only the CDR3 DNA stays, 39 bases, in frame from base 1. In the ophthalmopathy patients, disease was moderately to severely active, with a Clinical Activity Score of 3 or more, a NOSPECS grade of 4 or more, and a duration of less than 3 months. Any patient with an uncontrolled infection, another autoimmune disease, pregnancy or lactation was excluded. Clinical symptoms, serum thyroxine and TRAb, thyroid ultrasound, and orbital computed tomography formed the basis for the diagnoses. PBMCs were separated from 10 ml of fresh peripheral blood using Ficoll-Paque density gradient centrifugation. Total RNA was extracted using Trizol reagent, and RNA quality was assessed on an Agilent 2100 Bioanalyzer.

The chain links TRBV19 with TRBJ2-7; TRBD1 is a weak D gene call, 5 bases matching. This receptor was taken from a woman younger than 45 with Graves' ophthalmopathy. Material: blood. The nucleotide sequence reads TGTGCCAGTAGGAAGGGGCACGCCTACGAGCAGTACTTC. Translated, this gives CASRKGHAYEQYF.